These 27 T cell receptor beta chains originate from one sample sequenced in a study of cytomegalovirus exposure and HLA in healthy donors. Clones were sequenced by immunoSEQ multiplex PCR, and TCRdb holds only the in-frame ones, with some missing. The sample has fewer than 400,000 clones; around 90% are singletons. What was sequenced was PBMCs. All receptors come from a young man in good health and CMV-seronegative.

The chain uses TRBV18 and TRBJ2-2; D may be TRBD1 (5 bases). V gave up 2 bases and J gave up 1 base, with 11 bases separating them. CDR1 and CDR2 (germline): KGHSH, LQKENI. This CDR3 contains 16 residues. CDR3 nucleotides: TGTGCCAGCTCACCAGATTGGCAGGGGAACACCGGGGAGCTGTTTTTT. Translating it yields CASSPDWQGNTGELFF.

The V and J genes are TRBV15 and TRBJ1-4; perhaps TRBD1 as D (6 bases). This CDR3 spans 13 amino acids. Trimming pared 8 bases from V and 4 bases from J, leaving 11 bases between. The germline CDR1 and CDR2 sequences are LNHNV and YYDKDF (reference sequence). DNA for the CDR3: TGTGCCACCGCGGGGGCCCTTAATGAAAAACTGTTTTTT. Translated, it gives CATAGALNEKLFF.

This chain links TRBV12-5 with TRBJ2-5; 9 bases line up with TRBD1. V dropped 7 bases and J dropped 0; count of bases not matched to a gene: 9. Germline CDR1 is LGHNT and CDR2 is FRNRAP. This CDR3 comprises 16 residues. The chain's CDR3 is CASVPGGQGYQETQYF. CDR3 DNA sequence: TGTGCTAGTGTTCCGGGGGGACAGGGATACCAAGAGACCCAGTACTTC.

The chain employs TRBV6-1 and TRBJ1-5; 8 nucleotides line up with TRBD1. Germline loops: CDR1 MNHNS, CDR2 SASEGT. J gave up 2 bases and V 3 bases, and 15 bases lay outside the gene matches. The CDR3 is 19 residues long. CDR3 coding DNA: TGTGCCAGCAGTGAGGCCGGGACAGGCCGACTTTTTGGCAATCAGCCCCAGCATTTT. It codes for CASSEAGTGRLFGNQPQHF.

V is TRBV5-8 and J is TRBJ2-2, with a weak D call TRBD1 (6 bases). Germline CDR1 and CDR2: SGHTS and YDEGEE. Deletions cut 4 bases from V and 6 bases from J, with 13 bases between. The CDR3 loop spans 14 amino acids. The CDR3 spells CASSVRQVSGELFF. The CDR3 DNA reads as TGTGCCAGCAGCGTAAGACAGGTCTCCGGGGAGCTGTTTTTT.

CDR3 coding DNA: TGTGCCAGCAGCTTAGGGACACTCTACGAGCAGTACTTC. This encodes CASSLGTLYEQYF. The chain employs TRBV7-8 and TRBJ2-7; D is possibly TRBD1 (5 bases). CDR1 SGHVS and CDR2 FQNEAQ come from the germline V gene. CDR3 size: 13 residues. Trimming took off 1 base at V and 3 bases at J, with 7 bases between the two ends. Full variable domain (rest looked up from reference TRBV7-8 and TRBJ2-7): GAGVSQSPRYKVAKRGQDVALRCDPISGHVSLFWYQQALGQGPEFLTYFQNEAQLDKSGLPSDRFFAERPEGSVSTLKIQRTQQEDSAVYLCASSLGTLYEQYFGPGTRLTVT.

The chain employs TRBV10-2 and TRBJ2-3, with D perhaps matching TRBD2 (5 bases). The CDR3 loop spans 13 amino acids. The V end lost 10 bases, the J end lost 3 bases, and 14 bases lay between the germline ends. Looked up from germline, CDR1 is WSHSY and CDR2 is SAAADI. The CDR3 DNA reads as TGCGCCACCCGGCGGGTTTTGACAGATACGCAGTATTTT. This translates into CATRRVLTDTQYF.

The genes are TRBV15 and TRBJ2-3; 7 bases are shared with TRBD1. CDR3 length: 14 residues. With V trimmed by 1 base and J by 5 bases, 3 bases remained unmatched. CDR1 is LNHNV and CDR2 is YYDKDF in the germline V gene (reference sequence). This CDR3 is CATSRARGLDTQYF. CDR3 nucleotides: TGTGCCACCAGCAGAGCCAGGGGGTTAGATACGCAGTATTTT.

The V and J genes are TRBV7-9 and TRBJ2-5; a weak D match, TRBD1 (5 bases). The CDR3 covers 15 residues. The germline V and J ends were trimmed by 1 base and 5 bases, with 14 bases remaining between them. Looked up from germline, CDR1 is SEHNR and CDR2 is FQNEAQ (reference sequence). In DNA, the CDR3 is TGTGCCAGCAGCTTAGGGCCCAGGGTAGGGGAGACCCAGTACTTC. This encodes CASSLGPRVGETQYF.

The gene calls are TRBV19 and TRBJ2-1, with 8 bases aligning to TRBD1. V shed 4 bases and J 6 bases; nucleotides not matched to a gene: 5. Germline assignment: CDR1 LNHDA and CDR2 SQIVND (reference sequence). The CDR3 totals 14 residues. Here the CDR3 DNA reads TGTGCCAGTAGTACGACAGGGGAGGTCAATGAGCAGTTCTTC. Translated: CASSTTGEVNEQFF.

J is TRBJ1-5 and V is TRBV6-6, with a possible D match to TRBD1 (5 bases). The germline V gene has CDR1 MNHNY and CDR2 SVGAGI (reference sequence). The CDR3 runs to 14 residues. Trimming shortened V by 1 base and J by 6 bases, and 10 bases separated the two germline ends. The CDR3 DNA sequence: TGTGCCAGCAGTTACTTCAGGGTAGGTCAGCCCCAGCATTTT. Translated, it gives CASSYFRVGQPQHF.

The CDR3 DNA follows: TGTGCCAGCAGCGTTTACGGGGAGCTGTTTTTT. The encoded protein is CASSVYGELFF. The chain combines TRBV5-4 with TRBJ2-2; D ambiguous. The CDR3 is 11 residues long. Germline-derived CDR1 and CDR2 are SGHNT and YYREEE (reference sequence). V was shortened by 4 bases and J by 7 bases, with 5 bases between the two germline ends.

The CDR3 region has the DNA TGTGCCACTTCGTACAGGGAAGGAGCCTACGAGCAGTACTTC. Its translation is CATSYREGAYEQYF. The gene calls are TRBV27 and TRBJ2-7, with TRBD1 as a possible D gene (6 bases). V was cut by 10 bases and J by 2 bases, with 18 bases left in between. Germline V lookup: CDR1 MNHEY, CDR2 SMNVEV (reference sequence). The CDR3 has 14 amino acids.

CDR3 DNA sequence: TGTGCCAGCAGCCCGGGACTTACAGTAAGATATGGCTACACCTTC. Encoded protein: CASSPGLTVRYGYTF. The gene calls are TRBV5-4 and TRBJ1-2; a possible D gene is TRBD1 (5 bases). Germline values: CDR1 SGHNT, CDR2 YYREEE (reference sequence). V was pared by 4 bases and J by 5 bases, with 18 bases between. The CDR3 loop spans 15 amino acids.

This clone appeared a single time. The chain uses TRBV6-5 and TRBJ2-3, with a weak D call TRBD2 (6 bases). Germline lookup yields CDR1 MNHEY and CDR2 SVGAGI. This CDR3 contains 14 residues. Trimming left V 4 bases short and J 2 bases short, with 10 bases between. CDR3 sequence reads: CASSLGTYTDTQYF. The CDR3 DNA follows: TGTGCCAGCAGTTTGGGGACTTACACAGATACGCAGTATTTT.

The chain recombines TRBV2 with TRBJ2-7; possible D gene TRBD1, 6 bases. Germline V CDR1 and CDR2: SNHLY, FYNNEI. CDR3 length: 14 amino acids. The V end was cut by 2 bases, the J end by 4 bases, with 12 bases between. This CDR3 is CASSETDRYYEQYF. The CDR3 region has the DNA TGTGCCAGCAGTGAAACGGACAGATATTACGAGCAGTACTTC.

CDR3 bases: TGTGCCAGCAGCTTCTTCCAGGGGATGAATTCACCCCTCCACTTT. Protein sequence: CASSFFQGMNSPLHF. The chain uses TRBV7-8 and TRBJ1-6, with D tentatively TRBD1 (6 bases). In germline, CDR1 is SGHVS, CDR2 FQNEAQ. Trimming pared 3 bases from V and 7 bases from J, leaving 13 bases between. The CDR3 contains 15 residues.

This chain's CDR3 is CASSGGGTEAFF. The CDR3 nucleotides are TGTGCCAGCAGCGGAGGGGGCACTGAAGCTTTCTTT. The genes are TRBV9 and TRBJ1-1; tentative D call: TRBD1 (6 bases). The V gene lost 3 bases and the J gene lost 4 bases, with 7 bases spanning the gap. Germline loops: CDR1 SGDLS, CDR2 YYNGEE. The CDR3 has 12 residues.

The rearrangement uses TRBV28 and TRBJ2-3, with 7 bases identical to TRBD2. Germline CDR1 and CDR2: MDHEN and SYDVKM. This CDR3 is built from 15 residues. V lost 3 bases to trimming and J lost 7 bases; unmatched junction nucleotides: 10. The CDR3 DNA follows: TGTGCCAGCAGTTTTTCCCCGGGGGAGGGCTATACGCAGTATTTT. Amino acid sequence: CASSFSPGEGYTQYF.

The genes are TRBV4-3 and TRBJ2-7; maybe TRBD2 (5 bases). From germline, CDR1 is LGHNA and CDR2 YSLEER. CDR3 size: 14 residues. Trimming left V 1 base short and J 3 bases short, with 10 bases between. CDR3 in DNA: TGCGCCAGCAGCCAAGGAGGACTCAACTACGAGCAGTACTTC. This encodes CASSQGGLNYEQYF.

The chain carries TRBV5-1 and TRBJ2-3, with TRBD2 matching over 12 bases. Germline CDR1 reads SGHRS; CDR2 reads YFSETQ. CDR3 length: 16 amino acids. V trimming: 0 bases; J trimming: 2 bases; junction bases outside the gene matches: 1. The CDR3 DNA reads TGCGCCAGCAGCTTGGCTAGCGGGGGGGCCACAGATACGCAGTATTTT. It encodes CASSLASGGATDTQYF.

In this sample, this clone turned up once. This chain uses TRBV7-7 with TRBJ2-7, with TRBD1 identical over 8 bases. The CDR3 has 14 residues. Germline V gene lookup returns CDR1 SSHAT and CDR2 FNYEAQ (reference sequence). V lost 5 bases and J lost 2; bases outside the gene matches: 5. The CDR3 is CASSPGQGPYEQYF. CDR3 sequence (DNA): TGTGCCAGCAGCCCCGGACAGGGCCCCTACGAGCAGTACTTC. Looking up the rest from reference TRBV7-7 and TRBJ2-7 gives the full variable domain: GAGVSQSPRYKVTKRGQDVTLRCDPISSHATLYWYQQALGQGPEFLTYFNYEAQPDKSGLPSDRFSAERPEGSISTLTIQRTEQRDSAMYRCASSPGQGPYEQYFGPGTRLTVT.

The rearrangement uses TRBV11-2 and TRBJ1-1; D is unclear. Germline CDR1 and CDR2: SGHAT and FQNNGV. V was shortened by 0 bases and J by 1 base, with 6 bases between the two germline ends. The CDR3 extends over 14 amino acids. As DNA, the CDR3 is TGTGCCAGCAGCTTAGAGACAACGAACACTGAAGCTTTCTTT. Its protein product is CASSLETTNTEAFF. Based on the CDR3 plus reference TRBV11-2 and TRBJ1-1, the full variable domain is EAGVAQSPRYKIIEKRQSVAFWCNPISGHATLYWYQQILGQGPKLLIQFQNNGVVDDSQLPKDRFSAERLKGVDSTLKIQPAKLEDSAVYLCASSLETTNTEAFFGQGTRLTVV.

V gene TRBV11-2 combines with J gene TRBJ2-7, with TRBD2 matching 15 bases. The CDR3 is 17 residues long. J gave up 7 bases and V 5 bases, and 12 bases lay outside the gene matches. Germline V gene lookup returns CDR1 SGHAT and CDR2 FQNNGV. CDR3 nucleotide sequence: TGTGCCAGCAGCGCAGATCGGACTAGCGGGGGGGAGAGGGAGCAGTACTTC. Translating gives CASSADRTSGGEREQYF. The full variable domain, with the rest looked up from reference TRBV11-2 and TRBJ2-7, is EAGVAQSPRYKIIEKRQSVAFWCNPISGHATLYWYQQILGQGPKLLIQFQNNGVVDDSQLPKDRFSAERLKGVDSTLKIQPAKLEDSAVYLCASSADRTSGGEREQYFGPGTRLTVT.

The rearrangement joins TRBV5-4 to TRBJ1-1; D gene unclear. Trimming pared 3 bases from V and 0 bases from J, leaving 12 bases between. The CDR3 extends over 15 amino acids. Germline V gene data show CDR1 as SGHNT and CDR2 as YYREEE (reference sequence). The CDR3 reads CASSSGEAMNTEAFF. In DNA form, the CDR3 reads TGTGCCAGCAGCTCCGGAGAGGCCATGAACACTGAAGCTTTCTTT.

In this sample, this clone turned up once. The chain links TRBV7-2 to TRBJ2-7; TRBD1 matches 11 bases. Germline loops: CDR1 SGHTA, CDR2 FQGNSA. The CDR3 sequence is 16 residues long. With 0 bases clipped from V and 4 bases from J, the junction kept 5 bases outside the gene matches. CDR3 amino acids: CASSLAGTGGIYEQYF. CDR3 bases: TGTGCCAGCAGCTTAGCCGGGACAGGGGGGATTTACGAGCAGTACTTC.

This chain connects TRBV27 to TRBJ2-7, with D maybe TRBD1 (5 bases). Trimming took off 3 bases at V and 3 bases at J, with 9 bases between the two ends. The CDR3 consists of 13 residues. The germline CDR1 and CDR2 sequences are MNHEY and SMNVEV (reference sequence). Here the CDR3 reads CASSFAGFYEQYF. The CDR3 DNA sequence: TGTGCCAGCAGTTTTGCAGGGTTCTACGAGCAGTACTTC.